A single sample gave rise to the 19 T cell receptor beta chains below, sequenced in a study of T cells in women clearing cervical HPV infection. Some clones are missing from TCRdb's copy, which holds only in-frame ones; the method was immunoSEQ multiplex PCR. Its table records some 21,000 clones. Sequencing input: blood buffy coat. These receptors were taken from a woman between 18 and 75 years old with a cervical HPV16 infection that either progressed to CIN3+ or cleared (not recorded which).

Turning to this clone: The sequenced fragment ends 3 residues before the CDR3 boundary, so the rest is inferred from the germline J gene. J is TRBJ2-7 and V is TRBV5-1, with 9 bases aligning to TRBD1. CDR1 and CDR2 from the germline V gene are SGHRS and YFSETQ. With 5 bases clipped from V and 3 bases from J, the junction kept 9 bases outside the gene matches. The CDR3 totals 15 residues. The covered CDR3 bases are TGCGCCAGCAGGGAAACCCCGGGACAGGGCTACGAG. It is translated as CASRETPGQGYE. In full, the CDR3 is CASRETPGQGYEQYF.

As to this clone: The read comes to an end 3 residues before the CDR3 does, leaving the germline J gene to fill in the end. V usage is TRBV7-9 and J usage is TRBJ2-1, with a tentative D call TRBD2 (5 bases). Germline lookup yields CDR1 SEHNR and CDR2 FQNEAQ (reference sequence). Trimming took off 5 bases at V and 6 bases at J, with 11 bases between the two ends. The CDR3 runs 13 residues. CDR3 bases read: TGTGCCAGCAGCCCAACTAGTTCCAATGAG. Encoded protein: CASSPTSSNE. The full CDR3 protein is CASSPTSSNEQFF. Drawing the rest from reference TRBV7-9 and TRBJ2-1, the complete variable domain is DTGVSQNPRHKITKRGQNVTFRCDPISEHNRLYWYRQTLGQGPEFLTYFQNEAQLEKSRLLSDRFSAERPKGSFSTLEIQRTEQGDSAMYLCASSPTSSNEQFFGPGTRLTVL.

Measured by frequency, this clone is medium-sized. The read terminates 3 residues ahead of where the CDR3 ends, so the germline J gene completes it. This rearrangement joins TRBV20-1 to TRBJ2-2; 9 bases line up with TRBD2. J was trimmed by 7 bases and V by 0 bases; bases with no gene match: 6. The V gene's germline CDR1 is DFQATT and CDR2 SNEGSKA (reference sequence). The CDR3 has 15 residues. The CDR3 sequence: CSARELAGGSGELFF. The sequenced part of the CDR3 DNA is TGCAGTGCTAGAGAACTAGCGGGCGGAAGCGGGGAG.

In regard to this clone: Read sequence stops 3 residues before the CDR3 end, and the germline J gene provides the missing end. This sequence joins TRBV2 and TRBJ2-1; TRBD2 aligns across 11 bases. Losses at the gene ends were 1 base for V and 9 bases for J; bases not matched to a gene: 8. Looked up from germline, CDR1 is SNHLY and CDR2 is FYNNEI. The CDR3 runs to 16 residues. Incomplete CDR3 DNA: TGTGCCAGCAGTGAAGAGTCTCTAGCGGGAGGTCCTGAG. Its translation is CASSEESLAGGPE. The CDR3 reads in full as CASSEESLAGGPEQFF.

In the case of this clone: The missing CDR3 end, 3 residues past where the read stops, is filled in from the germline J gene. The V call is TRBV18, the J call TRBJ2-4; D may be TRBD1 (6 bases). Trimming cost V 5 bases and J 1 base, with 6 bases left between them. This CDR3 contains 13 residues. CDR1 and CDR2 from the germline V gene are KGHSH and LQKENI. Partial CDR3 DNA: TGTGCCAGCTCAAGGGGGGCCAAAAACATT. It codes for CASSRGAKNI. The full-length CDR3 reads as CASSRGAKNIQYF.

With regard to this clone: From the germline J gene comes the end of the CDR3, since the read stops 3 residues before it. The V call is TRBV28, the J call TRBJ2-7, with unresolved D. Per the germline V gene, CDR1 is MDHEN and CDR2 is SYDVKM. Between the trimmed V and J ends, which lost 1 base and 3 bases, there was a span of 13 bases. This CDR3 spans 15 amino acids. CDR3 DNA (partial): TGTGCCAGCAGTTTATTCCCTAGACCTAACTACGAG. This encodes CASSLFPRPNYE. The CDR3 as a whole reads CASSLFPRPNYEQYF. Filled out from reference TRBV28 and TRBJ2-7, the complete variable domain reads DVKVTQSSRYLVKRTGEKVFLECVQDMDHENMFWYRQDPGLGLRLIYFSYDVKMKEKGDIPEGYSVSREKKERFSLILESASTNQTSMYLCASSLFPRPNYEQYFGPGTRLTVT.

Worth noting for this clone: The read halts 3 residues ahead of the CDR3 end, with the missing end drawn from the germline J gene. The rearrangement joins TRBV10-3 to TRBJ2-7; D unclear. Trimming removed 8 bases at V and 3 bases at J, with 14 bases between. This CDR3 is 13 amino acids long. Germline loops: CDR1 ENHRY, CDR2 SYGVKD. CDR3: CAISAGSLYEQYF. The part of the CDR3 DNA that was read is TGTGCCATCTCGGCAGGCTCCCTCTACGAG.

With respect to this clone: The read is 3 residues too short to cover the CDR3 end, so that end is filled in from the germline J gene. The V gene is TRBV18, the J gene TRBJ1-2, with D perhaps matching TRBD1 (5 bases). The CDR3 is 14 residues long. The germline gives CDR1 KGHSH, CDR2 LQKENI. This CDR3 is CASSPGSGTSDYTF. The sequenced part of the CDR3 DNA is TGTGCCAGCTCACCGGGCTCCGGGACTAGCGAC.

By frequency, this clone registers medium-sized. The CDR3 loop reads CASSPLAGSDNEQFF. CDR3 DNA, as far as it was read: TGTGCCAGCAGCCCCCTAGCGGGATCAGACAATGAG. The chain joins TRBV7-9 to TRBJ2-1; TRBD2 agrees at 9 bases. The read terminates 3 residues ahead of where the CDR3 ends, so the germline J gene completes it. The V and J ends lost 5 bases and 5 bases, in that order; junction bases with no gene match: 7. The CDR3 runs 15 residues. Germline V lookup: CDR1 SEHNR, CDR2 FQNEAQ (reference sequence).

About this clone itself: The CDR3 extends 3 residues past the end of the read, so its final part is completed from the germline J gene. The chain combines TRBV28 with TRBJ1-4; a weak D match, TRBD1 (5 bases). Germline loops: CDR1 MDHEN, CDR2 SYDVKM. The CDR3 extends over 17 amino acids. V was shortened by 6 bases and J by 2 bases, with 19 bases between the two germline ends. The CDR3 spells CASSPPGWGSTNEKLFF. The sequenced CDR3 bases are TGTGCCAGCAGCCCCCCGGGTTGGGGCAGTACTAATGAAAAA.

In the case of this clone: The read ends 3 residues early relative to the CDR3; the germline J gene fills the gap. The chain employs TRBV28 and TRBJ1-4, with a weak D call TRBD1 (5 bases). The V and J ends lost 2 bases and 6 bases respectively, with 13 bases between them. Germline assignment: CDR1 MDHEN and CDR2 SYDVKM. The CDR3 spans 15 residues. CDR3 bases read: TGTGCCAGCAGTTTAACGGCAGGGCATCATGAAAAA. Its translation: CASSLTAGHHEK. The whole CDR3 reads CASSLTAGHHEKLFF.

The covered CDR3 bases are TGTGCCAGCAGGTTAGCGGTTAACACCGGGGAG. It yields the protein CASRLAVNTGE. The CDR3, in full, reads CASRLAVNTGELFF. The chain uses TRBV5-6 and TRBJ2-2; D may be TRBD2 (6 bases). The read falls 3 residues short of the CDR3 end, and the missing part is taken from the germline J gene. Germline-derived CDR1 and CDR2 are SGHDT and YYEEEE. V was trimmed by 5 bases and J by 2 bases, leaving 10 bases between them. This CDR3 region has 14 residues.

Concerning this clone itself: The missing CDR3 end, 3 residues past where the read stops, is filled in from the germline J gene. The genes are TRBV5-1 and TRBJ1-1; perhaps TRBD1 as D (6 bases). The V gene lost 2 bases and the J gene lost 1 base, with 9 bases spanning the gap. Germline lookup yields CDR1 SGHRS and CDR2 YFSETQ. The CDR3 has 14 residues. The sequenced CDR3 bases are TGCGCCAGCAGCTTCAAGGGACAGAACACTGAA. Translation gives CASSFKGQNTE. The whole CDR3 reads CASSFKGQNTEAFF.

The CDR3 sequence: CSASRAGVGYGYTF. The CDR3 DNA, read in part, is TGCAGTGCTAGTAGGGCAGGGGTTGGCTATGGC. The rearrangement uses TRBV20-1 and TRBJ1-2; tentative D call: TRBD1 (6 bases). The CDR3 goes on 3 residues after the read ends, and that part is filled in from the germline J gene. The V gene lost 3 bases and the J gene lost 4 bases, with 15 bases spanning the gap. This CDR3 comprises 14 residues. The germline gives CDR1 DFQATT, CDR2 SNEGSKA (reference sequence).

The CDR3 sequence: CASSPLAEYNDYTF. The sequenced part of the CDR3 DNA is TGTGCCAGCAGCCCACTAGCAGAGTACAATGAC. This sequence joins TRBV6-2 or TRBV6-3 and TRBJ1-2; D gene unclear. The read comes to an end 3 residues before the CDR3 does, leaving the germline J gene to fill in the end. This CDR3 region has 14 residues. Germline V gene lookup returns CDR1 MNHEY and CDR2 SVGEGT.

About this clone: With the read ending 3 residues before the CDR3 end, the germline J gene is used to fill in that end. The chain couples TRBV24-1 to TRBJ1-4, with 10 bases matching TRBD1. CDR3 size: 14 residues. CDR1 and CDR2 (germline): KGHDR, SFDVKD. V shed 9 bases, J shed 5 bases, and the junction held 5 bases outside the gene matches. Partial CDR3 DNA: TGTGCCACCGCAGAGGACAGGGGGAATGAAAAA. It translates to CATAEDRGNEK. The entire CDR3 reads CATAEDRGNEKLFF.

Regarding this clone: The read ends 3 residues shy of where the CDR3 ends; the end is completed using the germline J gene. The chain carries TRBV19 and TRBJ2-1, with 8 bases fitting TRBD1. Looked up from germline, CDR1 is LNHDA and CDR2 is SQIVND (reference sequence). The ends lost 6 bases at V and 7 bases at J; junction bases unmatched: 8. The CDR3 extends over 14 amino acids. The DNA read from the CDR3 is TGTGCCAGTAGGGCAGGGGGCGCAAAAAATGAG. Encoded protein: CASRAGGAKNE. In full, the CDR3 is CASRAGGAKNEQFF. Supplemented by reference TRBV19 and TRBJ2-1, the full variable domain reads DGGITQSPKYLFRKEGQNVTLSCEQNLNHDAMYWYRQDPGQGLRLIYYSQIVNDFQKGDIAEGYSVSREKKESFPLTVTSAQKNPTAFYLCASRAGGAKNEQFFGPGTRLTVL.

Points on this clone: The sequence runs out 3 residues before the end of the CDR3; the remainder is reconstructed from the germline J gene. The chain couples TRBV20-1 to TRBJ2-7, with D maybe TRBD1 (6 bases). Between the trimmed V and J ends, which lost 3 bases and 2 bases, there was a span of 8 bases. There are 12 residues in the CDR3. Germline V gives CDR1 DFQATT, CDR2 SNEGSKA (reference sequence). CDR3 sequence: CSARDSTYEQYF. The CDR3 bases that were read are TGCAGTGCTAGGGACAGCACCTACGAG.

A note on this clone: The read gets to within 3 residues of the CDR3 end, and the germline J gene fills in the rest. The rearrangement joins TRBV15 to TRBJ2-3, with D perhaps TRBD1 or TRBD2 (5 bases each). This CDR3 is built from 16 residues. CDR1 and CDR2 (germline): LNHNV, YYDKDF (reference sequence). The CDR3 bases that were read are TGTGCCACCAGCATCGTGGGGAGCAGGGCTGGGGAGACG. This codes for CATSIVGSRAGET. The CDR3 in its entirety is CATSIVGSRAGETQYF.